These 5 T cell receptor beta chains came from one sample sequenced in a study of blood T cell repertoires in COVID-19. Repertoires were generated with immunoSEQ multiplex PCR, while TCRdb's copy carries only in-frame clones and drops some. The sample has approximately 15,000 clones; 75% to 90% are singletons. Sequencing used peripheral blood. The receptors stem from a man aged 45-60 years with active COVID-19.

CDR3 amino acids: CASSLAAGSEQYF. In nucleotides, the CDR3 is TGTGCCAGCAGTTTAGCCGCCGGGAGCGAGCAGTACTTC. The chain joins TRBV12-3 or TRBV12-4 to TRBJ2-7; TRBD2 might be the D (6 bases). Trimming pared 0 bases from V and 6 bases from J, leaving 9 bases between. CDR3 size: 13 residues.

The genes are TRBV7-9 and TRBJ2-1; 9 nucleotides agree with TRBD2. Germline assignment: CDR1 SEHNR and CDR2 FQNEAQ (reference sequence). V lost 8 bases to trimming and J lost 8 bases; unmatched junction nucleotides: 10. This CDR3 comprises 14 residues. The CDR3 loop reads CASPASGKFHEQFF. CDR3 nucleotides: TGTGCCAGCCCCGCTAGCGGGAAATTTCATGAGCAGTTCTTC.

The chain combines TRBV4-1 with TRBJ2-1, with 11 bases lining up with TRBD2. From germline, CDR1 is MGHRA and CDR2 YSYEKL. The CDR3 runs to 16 residues. Trimming cost V 1 base and J 4 bases; bases outside gene matches: 3. The chain's CDR3 is CASSQGTSGGYNEQFF. The CDR3 DNA is TGCGCCAGCAGCCAAGGAACTAGCGGGGGATACAATGAGCAGTTCTTC.

V is TRBV28 and J is TRBJ1-3; a possible D gene is TRBD1 (5 bases). The CDR3 totals 13 residues. V was clipped by 8 bases and J by 0 bases, with 8 bases between them. CDR1 is MDHEN and CDR2 is SYDVKM in the germline V gene. The CDR3 loop reads CASGGSSGNTIYF. CDR3 DNA: TGTGCCAGCGGGGGGAGCTCTGGAAACACCATATATTTT.

The rearrangement links TRBV2 to TRBJ1-1; 8 bases fit TRBD1. Germline V lookup: CDR1 SNHLY, CDR2 FYNNEI. The CDR3 loop spans 14 amino acids. V was clipped by 6 bases and J by 1 base; unmatched bases: 4. The CDR3 DNA reads as TGTGCCAGCAGAGTCGACAGGGGGAACACTGAAGCTTTCTTT. Its protein is CASRVDRGNTEAFF.